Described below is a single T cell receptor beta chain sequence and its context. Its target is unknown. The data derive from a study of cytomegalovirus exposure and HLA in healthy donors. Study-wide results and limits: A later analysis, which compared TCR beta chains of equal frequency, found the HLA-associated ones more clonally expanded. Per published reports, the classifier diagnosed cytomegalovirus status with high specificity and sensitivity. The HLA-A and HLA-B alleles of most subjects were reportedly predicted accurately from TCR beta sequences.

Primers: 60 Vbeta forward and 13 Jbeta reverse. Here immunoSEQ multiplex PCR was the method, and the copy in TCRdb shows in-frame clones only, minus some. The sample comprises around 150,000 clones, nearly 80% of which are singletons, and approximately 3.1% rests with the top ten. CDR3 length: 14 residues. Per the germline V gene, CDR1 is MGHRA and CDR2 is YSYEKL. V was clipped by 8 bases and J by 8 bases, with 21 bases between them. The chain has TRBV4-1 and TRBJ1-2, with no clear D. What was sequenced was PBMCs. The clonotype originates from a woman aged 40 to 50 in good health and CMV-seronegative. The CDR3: CASQKPGRSDGYTF. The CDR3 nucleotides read TGCGCCAGCCAGAAACCGGGGAGGTCGGACGGCTACACCTTC.